This T cell receptor beta chain was recorded in a study of T cell changes during pregnancy in multiple sclerosis. Clones were sequenced by immunoSEQ multiplex PCR, and TCRdb holds only the in-frame ones, with some missing. There are tens of thousands of clones in the sample; approximately 92% occur only once, and roughly 0.7% lies in the top ten. This CDR3 contains 13 residues. Trimming stripped 5 bases from V and 6 bases from J, with 11 bases between. The TCR comes from a female donor with multiple sclerosis, enrolled in a pregnancy study. The chain joins TRBV23-1 to TRBJ1-3, with D perhaps matching TRBD1 (6 bases). TRBV23-1 is noted as an ORF with a role that remains uncertain. The source was CD4+ T cells from peripheral blood mononuclear cells, collected before pregnancy. DNA of the CDR3: TGCGCCAGCAGTGACAGGCTCAAAAACACCATATATTTT. Its protein product is CASSDRLKNTIYF.